This is a list of T cell receptor beta chains from one sample in a study of OX40 agonist ivuxolimab in advanced cancers. The table came from immunoSEQ multiplex PCR; TCRdb's copy has only in-frame clones and leaves some out. The repertoire consists of under 30,000 clones, with more than 60% occurring once and the leading ten covering about 15%. This specimen consisted of CD4+ or CD8+ T cells sorted from blood, obtained in a trial of the OX40 agonist ivuxolimab. The source of these receptors is an adult with an advanced solid tumor such as melanoma, head and neck, liver or kidney cancer. Each CDR3 is given with its conserved first and last residue. The D gene is left open where the match is weak. Rows may omit the clone size; those that give it use once, few, many or a size class.

V gene: TRBV5-6
clone size: -
J gene: TRBJ2-2
D gene: -
CDR3 protein: CASSSCYRHGATGALFF
CDR3 DNA: TGTGCCAGCAGCTCTTGCTACCGACACGGGGCGACCGGGGCGCTGTTTTTC

V gene: TRBV4-3
clone size: -
J gene: TRBJ2-3
D gene: TRBD1
CDR3 protein: CASSQEGTARTDTQYF
CDR3 DNA: TGCGCCAGCAGCCAAGAAGGGACAGCCCGCACAGATACGCAGTATTTT

V gene: TRBV7-9
clone size: medium-sized
J gene: TRBJ1-3
D gene: -
CDR3 protein: CASSLGVATAGNTIYF
CDR3 DNA: TGTGCCAGCAGCTTAGGGGTAGCAACCGCTGGAAACACCATATATTTT

V gene: TRBV13
clone size: -
J gene: TRBJ2-3
D gene: -
CDR3 protein: CASSASTGTDTQYF
CDR3 DNA: TGTGCCAGCAGCGCATCTACAGGCACAGATACGCAGTATTTT

V gene: TRBV2
clone size: medium-sized
J gene: TRBJ2-2
D gene: -
CDR3 protein: CASSEEIDGNPGELFF
CDR3 DNA: TGTGCCAGCAGTGAAGAGATTGATGGGAATCCCGGGGAGCTGTTTTTT

V gene: TRBV5-8
clone size: -
J gene: TRBJ2-7
D gene: -
CDR3 protein: CASSSLGWSYEQYF
CDR3 DNA: TGTGCCAGCAGCTCATTGGGTTGGTCCTACGAGCAGTACTTC

V gene: TRBV5-8
clone size: few
J gene: TRBJ2-7
D gene: -
CDR3 protein: CASSFIGFRGSYEQYF
CDR3 DNA: TGTGCCAGCAGCTTTATAGGGTTTCGGGGCTCCTACGAGCAGTACTTC

V gene: TRBV9
clone size: -
J gene: TRBJ2-7
D gene: TRBD1
CDR3 protein: CASSVSPGQGSEQYF
CDR3 DNA: TGTGCCAGCAGCGTAAGCCCGGGACAGGGTAGCGAGCAGTACTTC

V gene: TRBV7-9
clone size: few
J gene: TRBJ2-2
D gene: TRBD1
CDR3 protein: CASSDTGQGASGELFF
CDR3 DNA: TGTGCCAGCAGCGACACCGGACAGGGGGCTTCCGGGGAGCTGTTTTTT

V gene: TRBV7-9
clone size: few
J gene: TRBJ1-1
D gene: -
CDR3 protein: CASSLEMGLDTEAFF
CDR3 DNA: TGTGCCAGCAGCCTTGAAATGGGTCTGGACACTGAAGCTTTCTTT

V gene: TRBV2
clone size: -
J gene: TRBJ1-1
D gene: -
CDR3 protein: CASSIPLTEAFF
CDR3 DNA: TGTGCCAGCAGTATTCCGTTGACTGAAGCTTTCTTT

V gene: TRBV4-1
clone size: -
J gene: TRBJ2-1
D gene: -
CDR3 protein: CASSPRLESEQFF
CDR3 DNA: TGCGCCAGCAGCCCTCGACTAGAAAGTGAGCAGTTCTTC

V gene: TRBV27
clone size: -
J gene: TRBJ2-3
D gene: TRBD2
CDR3 protein: CASSFPSGGSTQYF
CDR3 DNA: TGTGCCAGCAGTTTCCCTAGCGGGGGGTCCACGCAGTATTTT

V gene: TRBV9
clone size: once
J gene: TRBJ2-1
D gene: -
CDR3 protein: CASSVTAGEDNEQFF
CDR3 DNA: TGTGCCAGCAGCGTAACGGCAGGGGAAGACAATGAGCAGTTCTTC

V gene: TRBV4-3
clone size: -
J gene: TRBJ2-3
D gene: TRBD2
CDR3 protein: CASSLGAGDATDTQYF
CDR3 DNA: TGCGCCAGCAGCCTAGGAGCGGGGGACGCGACAGATACGCAGTATTTT

V gene: TRBV11-2
clone size: -
J gene: TRBJ2-7
D gene: -
CDR3 protein: CASSPPGRGFYEQYF
CDR3 DNA: TGTGCCAGCAGCCCCCCGGGACGGGGATTTTACGAGCAGTACTTC

V gene: TRBV19
clone size: -
J gene: TRBJ2-7
D gene: -
CDR3 protein: CASSPSPRSFYEQYF
CDR3 DNA: TGTGCCAGTAGTCCCAGTCCAAGAAGTTTCTACGAGCAGTACTTC

V gene: TRBV7-9
clone size: -
J gene: TRBJ2-7
D gene: -
CDR3 protein: CASSLFNPYEQYF
CDR3 DNA: TGTGCCAGCAGCTTATTTAATCCCTACGAGCAGTACTTC

V gene: TRBV5-1
clone size: few
J gene: TRBJ1-5
D gene: -
CDR3 protein: CASSLAPTGSNQPQHF
CDR3 DNA: TGCGCCAGCAGCTTGGCCCCGACTGGTAGCAATCAGCCCCAGCATTTT

V gene: TRBV4-1
clone size: medium-sized
J gene: TRBJ2-2
D gene: -
CDR3 protein: CASSQDGGSTGELFF
CDR3 DNA: TGCGCCAGCAGCCAAGACGGCGGATCCACCGGGGAGCTGTTTTTT

V gene: TRBV9
clone size: -
J gene: TRBJ1-2
D gene: -
CDR3 protein: CASSPSQDGNYGYTF
CDR3 DNA: TGTGCCAGCAGCCCGAGTCAGGACGGTAACTATGGCTACACCTTC

V gene: TRBV4-3
clone size: -
J gene: TRBJ1-6
D gene: -
CDR3 protein: CASSQGGSGRAPLHF
CDR3 DNA: TGCGCCAGCAGCCAAGGGGGCTCGGGGAGGGCACCCCTCCACTTT

V gene: TRBV10-2
clone size: -
J gene: TRBJ2-1
D gene: -
CDR3 protein: CASSANYGQFF
CDR3 DNA: TGCGCCAGCAGTGCGAATTACGGGCAGTTCTTC

V gene: TRBV9
clone size: -
J gene: TRBJ1-1
D gene: TRBD1
CDR3 protein: CASSVGTANTEAFF
CDR3 DNA: TGTGCCAGCAGCGTCGGGACAGCGAACACTGAAGCTTTCTTT

V gene: TRBV5-8
clone size: -
J gene: TRBJ2-1
D gene: -
CDR3 protein: CASRPEHFYNEQFF
CDR3 DNA: TGTGCCAGCAGGCCAGAACACTTCTACAATGAGCAGTTCTTC

V gene: TRBV4-2
clone size: -
J gene: TRBJ1-6
D gene: TRBD1
CDR3 protein: CASSQGQGLDSPLHF
CDR3 DNA: TGTGCCAGCAGCCAGGGACAGGGTCTAGATTCACCCCTCCACTTT

V gene: TRBV5-1
clone size: -
J gene: TRBJ2-7
D gene: -
CDR3 protein: CASSGWGGNEQYF
CDR3 DNA: TGCGCCAGCAGCGGCTGGGGCGGGAACGAGCAGTACTTC

V gene: TRBV6-5
clone size: -
J gene: TRBJ2-7
D gene: -
CDR3 protein: CASTGYYEQYF
CDR3 DNA: TGTGCCAGCACAGGCTACTACGAGCAGTACTTC

V gene: TRBV18
clone size: -
J gene: TRBJ2-3
D gene: -
CDR3 protein: CASSPPSGPDTQYF
CDR3 DNA: TGTGCCAGCTCACCACCTTCAGGGCCAGATACGCAGTATTTT

V gene: TRBV19
clone size: -
J gene: TRBJ1-3
D gene: -
CDR3 protein: CASSTPIGEAPGNTIYF
CDR3 DNA: TGTGCCAGTAGTACCCCCATCGGGGAGGCCCCTGGAAACACCATATATTTT

V gene: TRBV5-5
clone size: -
J gene: TRBJ2-7
D gene: TRBD1
CDR3 protein: CASSPRDSFYEQYF
CDR3 DNA: TGTGCCAGCAGCCCCCGGGACAGTTTCTACGAGCAGTACTTC

V gene: TRBV6-6
clone size: -
J gene: TRBJ1-6
D gene: TRBD1
CDR3 protein: CASSYLGQDGSPLHF
CDR3 DNA: TGTGCCAGCAGTTACTTGGGACAGGATGGATCACCCCTCCACTTT

V gene: TRBV9
clone size: -
J gene: TRBJ2-2
D gene: -
CDR3 protein: CASTPDPNTGELFF
CDR3 DNA: TGTGCCAGCACCCCGGATCCGAACACCGGGGAGCTGTTTTTT

V gene: TRBV20-1
clone size: -
J gene: TRBJ2-3
D gene: -
CDR3 protein: CSASLGGTQYF
CDR3 DNA: TGCAGTGCTAGCCTCGGCGGGACGCAGTATTTT

V gene: TRBV7-2
clone size: -
J gene: TRBJ1-4
D gene: -
CDR3 protein: CASSLLASPNEKLFF
CDR3 DNA: TGTGCCAGCAGCTTATTGGCCAGCCCTAATGAAAAACTGTTTTTT

V gene: TRBV27
clone size: -
J gene: TRBJ2-3
D gene: -
CDR3 protein: CASSLDRLADTQYF
CDR3 DNA: TGTGCCAGCAGTCTAGATCGCCTAGCAGATACGCAGTATTTT

V gene: TRBV10-3
clone size: -
J gene: TRBJ2-1
D gene: -
CDR3 protein: CAISEGTAYNEQFF
CDR3 DNA: TGTGCCATCAGTGAGGGGACTGCCTACAATGAGCAGTTCTTC

V gene: TRBV19
clone size: medium-sized
J gene: TRBJ2-3
D gene: TRBD2
CDR3 protein: CASSQASGTDTQYF
CDR3 DNA: TGTGCCAGTAGTCAGGCTAGCGGGACAGATACGCAGTATTTT

V gene: TRBV7-7
clone size: once
J gene: TRBJ2-1
D gene: TRBD2
CDR3 protein: CASSPLGGGALNEQFF
CDR3 DNA: TGTGCCAGCAGCCCCCTTGGCGGGGGGGCCCTGAATGAGCAGTTCTTC

V gene: TRBV19
clone size: few
J gene: TRBJ1-1
D gene: -
CDR3 protein: CASSNFRGAMNTEAFF
CDR3 DNA: TGTGCCAGTAGCAATTTCCGGGGGGCAATGAACACTGAAGCTTTCTTT

V gene: TRBV5-4
clone size: -
J gene: TRBJ2-1
D gene: TRBD2
CDR3 protein: CASSFGKAGYNEQFF
CDR3 DNA: TGTGCCAGCAGCTTCGGTAAAGCGGGGTACAATGAGCAGTTCTTC

V gene: TRBV4-1
clone size: -
J gene: TRBJ2-5
D gene: -
CDR3 protein: CASSPGAAETQYF
CDR3 DNA: TGCGCCAGCAGCCCAGGGGCGGCGGAGACCCAGTACTTC

V gene: TRBV2
clone size: few
J gene: TRBJ2-7
D gene: TRBD1
CDR3 protein: CASRVPTGGGDEQYF
CDR3 DNA: TGTGCCAGCCGGGTGCCGACAGGGGGAGGGGACGAGCAGTACTTC

V gene: TRBV25-1
clone size: -
J gene: TRBJ2-3
D gene: TRBD2
CDR3 protein: CASSDILGGGWGTDTQYF
CDR3 DNA: TGTGCCAGCAGTGATATCCTCGGCGGGGGATGGGGCACAGATACGCAGTATTTT

V gene: TRBV2
clone size: -
J gene: TRBJ1-2
D gene: TRBD1
CDR3 protein: CASHTGANYGYTF
CDR3 DNA: TGTGCCAGCCATACAGGGGCGAACTATGGCTACACCTTC

V gene: TRBV14
clone size: -
J gene: TRBJ2-7
D gene: TRBD2
CDR3 protein: CASSSSGGEIYEQYF
CDR3 DNA: TGTGCCAGCAGCTCAAGCGGGGGGGAGATCTACGAGCAGTACTTC

V gene: TRBV6-1
clone size: -
J gene: TRBJ1-1
D gene: -
CDR3 protein: CASSPNGITEAFF
CDR3 DNA: TGTGCCAGCAGCCCAAACGGGATTACTGAAGCTTTCTTT

V gene: TRBV7-9
clone size: large
J gene: TRBJ2-7
D gene: -
CDR3 protein: CASSLGAYEQYF
CDR3 DNA: TGTGCCAGCAGCTTGGGGGCCTACGAGCAGTACTTC